Included here is one T cell receptor (beta chain) sequence, with context. Its antigen remains unidentified. This entry comes from a study of cytomegalovirus exposure and HLA in healthy donors. Per germline, CDR1 MNHEY and CDR2 SMNVEV (reference sequence). CDR3 size: 15 residues. Germline trimming cut 5 bases from V and 4 bases from J; bases unmatched to any gene: 10. Study-level points and caveats: HLA-A and HLA-B allele assignments for most subjects were reportedly predicted accurately using TCR beta sequences. TRBV6-2, TRBV6-3 and some other V segments were excluded as indistinguishable. TCR beta chains associated with HLA were, in a later analysis, more clonally expanded than equally common others.

The PCR employed 60 Vbeta primers together with 13 Jbeta primers. Sequencing was performed with immunoSEQ multiplex PCR; in TCRdb, only in-frame clones are kept and a portion is missing. Of some 130,000 clones detected, roughly 63% appear once; the ten largest clones hold 9% to 10%. The chain recombines TRBV27 with TRBJ1-1; 7 bases line up with TRBD1. The sequenced sample consisted of PBMCs. This clonotype was sampled from a man in his forties or fifties in good health and CMV-seropositive. Here the CDR3 reads CASSPPNRGPTEAFF. For the CDR3, the DNA is TGTGCCAGCAGTCCCCCTAACAGGGGCCCCACTGAAGCTTTCTTT.